The TCR beta chain under discussion was sequenced for a study of CXCR3-negative and CXCR3-positive naive CD8 T cells. Findings and limits, study-wide: Surface CD5 looked about the same in the naive subsets, so the authors worked out TCR strength from TRB CDR3 properties.

UMI-labeled TRB cDNA libraries were prepared by 5' RACE. TCRdb re-called the 5' RACE reads; every CDR3 protein appears as one record, without DNA. Its clone listing holds 56,000 or so distinct CDR3 sequences. A remark on this clonotype: The antigen remains unidentified.

This CDR3 has 13 residues. In germline, CDR1 is MDHEN, CDR2 SYDVKM. The rearrangement uses TRBV28 and TRBJ1-1. The sample taken for sequencing was memory CD8+ T cells from blood. The TCR comes from a human donor in good health. Some clones in this sample may be carry-over from other donors' samples. CDR3 residues: CASSLGMNTEAFF. Together with reference TRBV28 and TRBJ1-1, the CDR3 gives the full variable domain: DVKVTQSSRYLVKRTGEKVFLECVQDMDHENMFWYRQDPGLGLRLIYFSYDVKMKEKGDIPEGYSVSREKKERFSLILESASTNQTSMYLCASSLGMNTEAFFGQGTRLTVV.